Included here is one TCR beta chain sequence, with context. At one end, the junction sequence differs from germline, possibly due to a read error. The sample belongs to a study of cytomegalovirus exposure and HLA in healthy donors. Healthy individuals who donated bone marrow served as the donors. Both 60 Vbeta primers and 13 Jbeta primers went into the PCR. The repertoire was sequenced with immunoSEQ multiplex PCR; TCRdb's copy has only in-frame clones and lacks some. The sample carries just over 80,000 clones, 78% recorded once. Germline CDR1 and CDR2: MGHRA and YSYEKL. This CDR3 comprises 13 residues.

The V and J genes are TRBV4-1 and TRBJ2-7, with 7 nucleotides matching TRBD1. This TCR derives from a man younger than 35 in good health and CMV-seropositive. Sequencing was carried out using PBMCs. The CDR3 nucleotides read TGCGCCAGCAGCCAAGTAACAGGGGCGGTGCGTGACTTC. Encoded protein: CASSQVTGAVRDF.